The source of this T cell receptor beta chain is a study of PD-L1 blockade in urothelial cancer. Study at large: Bladder-origin urothelial cancer in males described about 85% of the roughly 29 patients.

The time point here: pretreatment peripheral blood. TCRdb keeps only in-frame clones here, not all; method: immunoSEQ multiplex PCR. The sample has 43,000 or so clones, 80% seen once. The receptor comes from a man aged 55 to 69 with urothelial cancer. The material sequenced was PBMCs, taken around atezolizumab (anti-PD-L1) treatment.

Here the CDR3 DNA reads TGCGCCAGCAGCCAAGAAGGTCTAGCGGGATCCTACGAGCAGTACTTC. Its protein product is CASSQEGLAGSYEQYF. The V and J genes are TRBV4-3 and TRBJ2-7; 9 bases are a match to TRBD2. The CDR3 has 16 residues. After removal of 0 bases from V and 1 base from J, the junction contained 4 bases not matched to a gene. Germline assignment: CDR1 LGHNA and CDR2 YSLEER.